This TCR beta chain was obtained from a study of cytomegalovirus exposure and HLA in healthy donors. About the research overall: Membership in the Caucasian-associated ancestry cluster was found for 75% to 85% of almost 400 genotyped donors.

Regarding the study as a whole: In vitro experiments confirmed that a few CMV-associated chains were specific for CMV antigens. Per a later analysis, HLA-associated TCR beta chains showed more clonal expansion than other, equally common TCR beta chains. Accurate prediction of HLA-A and HLA-B alleles (for most subjects) was reportedly achieved from TCR beta sequences.

As to this clone: Antigen specificity is unknown.

Germline V gives CDR1 SGDLS, CDR2 YYNGEE. CDR3 length equals 15 residues. V was trimmed by 3 bases and J by 1 base, leaving 8 bases between them. Researchers ran the PCR with 60 Vbeta and 13 Jbeta primers. The method was immunoSEQ multiplex PCR; TCRdb's version includes in-frame clones alone and lacks a portion of them. Counted here are 150,000 to 200,000 clones, roughly 85% occurring once; the ten biggest clones make up 2.1%. The clonotype was recovered from a man aged 35 to 55 in good health and CMV-seronegative. The sequencing sample was made of PBMCs. The V gene is TRBV9, the J gene TRBJ2-6; D is undetermined. For the CDR3, the DNA is TGTGCCAGCAGCGAGTATCGGTCTGGGGCCAACGTCCTGACTTTC. Its translation: CASSEYRSGANVLTF.